The clone carrying this TCR beta chain came up a few times. These data come from a study of T-cell reconstitution after alpha-beta-depleted transplantation in children. Germline lookup yields CDR1 MDHEN and CDR2 SYDVKM. With 5 bases removed from V and 0 bases from J, the gap between germline ends came to 13 bases. There are 16 residues in the CDR3. The TCRbeta library incorporated unique molecular identifiers. TCRdb fed the PCR reads into MiXCR, producing one record per CDR3 protein. The repertoire has some 600,000 distinct CDR3 sequences, 10% to 15% of them found once; the top ten carry around 2%. Specimen: PBMCs, mostly from graft donor cells, collected 360 days after TCRalphabeta/CD19-depleted stem cell transplant. The rearrangement links TRBV28 to TRBJ1-4; no clear D. This receptor was taken from a male patient aged 5 to 17 who had a stem cell transplant for acute myeloid leukemia, so the T cells may come from the graft donor. The DNA of the CDR3 is TGTGCCAGCAGTGGCATGGTGGCTGCAACTAATGAAAAACTGTTTTTT. It encodes CASSGMVAATNEKLFF.